This T cell receptor beta chain was sequenced in a study of CD8 T cells in Susac syndrome. Overall study findings and caveats: That the number of individuals in its TCR sequencing and HLA analysis was relatively small was acknowledged by the study.

RNA amounts of roughly 0.45 to 1 ug underwent reverse transcription with random hexamers. TCR beta CDR3 was amplified by immunoSEQ covering 54 Vbeta and 13 Jbeta. TCRdb reanalysed the immunoSEQ multiplex PCR reads using MiXCR and keeps one entry per CDR3 protein. In the table there are 330,000 or so distinct CDR3 sequences, 65% to 90% of which are singletons. The germline V gene has CDR1 LGHNA and CDR2 YSLEER. V trimming: 1 base; J trimming: 5 bases; junction bases outside the gene matches: 7. The CDR3 is 15 amino acids. In the case of this clonotype: No antigen is known for it.

Sequencing of TCR beta covered CD8+ and CD4+ T cells obtained from blood. TEMRA cells were FACS-enriched, and CD8+ and CD4+ T cells were isolated negatively. The sample was CD8+ T cells from PBMCs. The receptor was derived from a human donor with multiple sclerosis. The chain has TRBV4-3 and TRBJ1-1; 7 positions agree with TRBD1. Written as DNA, the CDR3 is TGCGCCAGCAGCCAAGGAAGACAGGGTCGGACTGAAGCTTTCTTT. Its translation is CASSQGRQGRTEAFF.